The table lists the clone carrying this T cell receptor beta chain with many counts. Its antigen is unknown. The sample originates from a study of T-cell memory formation after mild COVID-19. Findings and caveats of the study: Second-wave clones that peaked on day 37 lacked confirmed SARS-CoV-2 specificity. Memory from before infection featured some responding clones, which suggests cross-reactive memory joined. Day 15 to 85 contractors were CD4/CD8 balanced; later expanders leaned CD4+.

TCRdb re-derived calls from the 5' RACE reads in MiXCR, one entry per CDR3 protein. Counted here are about 57,000 distinct CDR3 sequences, over 9% occurring once; the ten biggest clones make up more than 20%. The CDR3 contains 13 residues. The germline V and J ends were trimmed by 1 base and 1 base, with 4 bases remaining between them. CDR1 SGHAT and CDR2 FQNNGV come from the germline V gene. Sequencing was carried out using PBMCs or a T cell subset sorted from them (not recorded which). The receptor comes from a man aged 18 to 30 who had mild COVID-19 (a few samples of this study predate the infection). Cell type and time point are not known. V and J are TRBV11-2 and TRBJ2-5; D remains unclear. The CDR3 DNA sequence: TGTGCCAGCAGCTTAGCCCTCCAAGAGACCCAGTACTTC. Amino acids: CASSLALQETQYF.